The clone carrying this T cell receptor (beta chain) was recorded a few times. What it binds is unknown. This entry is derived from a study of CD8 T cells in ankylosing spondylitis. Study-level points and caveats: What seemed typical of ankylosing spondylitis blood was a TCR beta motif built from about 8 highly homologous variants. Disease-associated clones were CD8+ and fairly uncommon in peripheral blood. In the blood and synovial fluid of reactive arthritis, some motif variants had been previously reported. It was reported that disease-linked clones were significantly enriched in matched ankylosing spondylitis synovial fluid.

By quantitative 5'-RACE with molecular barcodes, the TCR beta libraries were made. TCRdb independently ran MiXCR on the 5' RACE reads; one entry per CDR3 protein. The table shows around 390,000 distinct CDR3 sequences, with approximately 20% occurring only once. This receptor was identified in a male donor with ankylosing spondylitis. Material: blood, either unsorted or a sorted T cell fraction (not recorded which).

CDR3 in DNA: TGTGCCAGCAGTCGGCCAGGGCTTACAGATGAGCAGTTCTTC. Encoded protein: CASSRPGLTDEQFF. J is TRBJ2-1 and V is TRBV12-3 or TRBV12-4; weak D call: TRBD1 (5 bases). V was pared by 5 bases and J by 8 bases, with 16 bases between. The CDR3 has 14 residues.